A selection of T cell receptor beta chains follows, all from one sample in a study of blood T cell repertoires in COVID-19. Repertoires were generated with immunoSEQ multiplex PCR, while TCRdb's copy carries only in-frame clones and drops some. The sample holds 200,000 to 250,000 clones, approximately 80% seen once. Input material: peripheral blood. The origin of the receptors is a woman older than 75 with COVID-19, enrolled during active disease. Both conserved end residues are part of each CDR3. Fields, in order: V gene, D gene, J gene, CDR3 length, clone size, CDR3 DNA, CDR3 protein. The D gene is left open where the match is weak. Clone size is stated in some rows and not others, as once, few, many or a class when expanded.

V: TRBV15
D: .
J: TRBJ1-1
length: 15
size: .
DNA: TGTGCCACCAGCAGAGGGGGCACGCGAAGCTTTAAAGCTTTCTTT
CDR3: CATSRGGTRSFKAFF

V: TRBV19
D: .
J: TRBJ1-5
length: 13
size: .
DNA: TGTGCCAGTAGTCTTCAGGGTGATCAGCCCCAGCATTTT
CDR3: CASSLQGDQPQHF

V: TRBV11-2
D: TRBD1
J: TRBJ1-1
length: 14
size: .
DNA: TGTGCCGGAGAGCAAGGGACAGGGATTACTGAAGCTTTCTTT
CDR3: CAGEQGTGITEAFF

V: TRBV5-6
D: TRBD1
J: TRBJ1-2
length: 18
size: .
DNA: TGTGCCAGCAGCTTGGGGCTCCGGGGCAGGGACAGGAACTATGGCTACACCTTC
CDR3: CASSLGLRGRDRNYGYTF

V: TRBV4-1
D: .
J: TRBJ1-3
length: 17
size: .
DNA: TGCGCCAGCAGCCAAGATTCCCGGACAAGCTCTGGAAACACCATATATTTT
CDR3: CASSQDSRTSSGNTIYF

V: TRBV5-8
D: .
J: TRBJ1-3
length: 13
size: once
DNA: TGTGCCAGCAGCATCCAGGGATCAAACACCATATATTTT
CDR3: CASSIQGSNTIYF

V: TRBV5-6
D: .
J: TRBJ1-1
length: 12
size: .
DNA: TGTGCCAGCCTCATGGGAGGCACTGAAGCTTTCTTT
CDR3: CASLMGGTEAFF

V: TRBV5-1
D: .
J: TRBJ2-7
length: 12
size: .
DNA: TGCGCCAGCAGCCCAGGGGTGGGCGAGCAGTACTTC
CDR3: CASSPGVGEQYF

V: TRBV4-2
D: .
J: TRBJ1-1
length: 14
size: .
DNA: TGTGCCAGCAGCCAAGATATGGGTGGCAGCGGCGCTTTCTTT
CDR3: CASSQDMGGSGAFF

V: TRBV6-5
D: .
J: TRBJ1-5
length: 13
size: .
DNA: TGTGCCAGTGCGGTAGGCCACGGTCAGCCCCAGCATTTT
CDR3: CASAVGHGQPQHF

V: TRBV2
D: .
J: TRBJ1-2
length: 13
size: .
DNA: TGTGCCAGCAGTGAGACAACTAACTATGGCTACACCTTC
CDR3: CASSETTNYGYTF

V: TRBV4-2
D: TRBD2
J: TRBJ2-1
length: 18
size: .
DNA: TGTGCCAGCAGCCCAGGCCCGGGTCTCGCGGGGGAGTACAATGAGCAGTTCTTC
CDR3: CASSPGPGLAGEYNEQFF

V: TRBV11-2
D: .
J: TRBJ2-3
length: 13
size: .
DNA: TGTGCCAGCAGCTTAACAGGCACAGATACGCAGTATTTT
CDR3: CASSLTGTDTQYF

V: TRBV7-3
D: TRBD1
J: TRBJ1-1
length: 17
size: .
DNA: TGTGCCAGCAGCCCCTCCCCGACAGGGGGGCGGAACACTGAAGCTTTCTTT
CDR3: CASSPSPTGGRNTEAFF

V: TRBV5-6
D: .
J: TRBJ1-2
length: 14
size: .
DNA: TGTGCCAGCAGGATTGTTGGGCAGATCTATGGCTACACCTTC
CDR3: CASRIVGQIYGYTF

V: TRBV27
D: .
J: TRBJ2-7
length: 14
size: .
DNA: TGTGCCAGCAGAGGGGCCCAGCATGGGTACGAGCAGTACTTC
CDR3: CASRGAQHGYEQYF

V: TRBV19
D: .
J: TRBJ2-4
length: 16
size: .
DNA: TGTGCCAGTAGTATCGGCGGGGTACTAGCCAAAAACATTCAGTACTTC
CDR3: CASSIGGVLAKNIQYF

V: TRBV5-1
D: .
J: TRBJ1-1
length: 13
size: .
DNA: TGCGCCAGCAGCCCCGGACCCCATCAGGGAGCTTTCTTT
CDR3: CASSPGPHQGAFF

V: TRBV9
D: TRBD2
J: TRBJ2-1
length: 16
size: .
DNA: TGTGCCAGCAGCGTAGATGCTAGCGGTTCTTACAATGAGCAGTTCTTC
CDR3: CASSVDASGSYNEQFF

V: TRBV5-1
D: .
J: TRBJ2-5
length: 13
size: once
DNA: TGCGCCAGCTCTGGGGGCACCCAAGAGACCCAGTACTTC
CDR3: CASSGGTQETQYF

V: TRBV9
D: .
J: TRBJ2-2
length: 16
size: .
DNA: TGTGCCAGCAGCGTAGAGGCCAGGGGAAGCACCGGGGAGCTGTTTTTT
CDR3: CASSVEARGSTGELFF

V: TRBV19
D: .
J: TRBJ1-1
length: 16
size: .
DNA: TGTGCCAGCCAACCACCAGGGGCGAGACTGAACACTGAAGCTTTCTTT
CDR3: CASQPPGARLNTEAFF

V: TRBV5-4
D: .
J: TRBJ2-1
length: 14
size: .
DNA: TGTGCCAGCAGCTTAGGGGTCCTCTACAATGAGCAGTTCTTC
CDR3: CASSLGVLYNEQFF

V: TRBV5-1
D: TRBD1
J: TRBJ1-6
length: 15
size: .
DNA: TGCGCCAGCAGCTTGCGGCAGGGGGGCAATTCACCCCTCCACTTT
CDR3: CASSLRQGGNSPLHF

V: TRBV10-3
D: .
J: TRBJ1-6
length: 14
size: .
DNA: TGTGCCATCAGGAACACAGGGCCAAATTCACCCCTCCACTTT
CDR3: CAIRNTGPNSPLHF

V: TRBV4-1
D: TRBD1
J: TRBJ1-4
length: 15
size: .
DNA: TGCGCCAGCAGGTTCACAGGGGACGGGAATGAAAAACTGTTTTTT
CDR3: CASRFTGDGNEKLFF

V: TRBV4-1
D: TRBD1
J: TRBJ1-5
length: 15
size: .
DNA: TGCGCCAGCAGCCAATTTTGGACAGGGCTTCAGCCCCAGCATTTT
CDR3: CASSQFWTGLQPQHF

V: TRBV18
D: .
J: TRBJ1-2
length: 15
size: .
DNA: TGTGCCAGCTCTTCTACCGTCGGGGAGACTTATGGCTACACCTTC
CDR3: CASSSTVGETYGYTF

V: TRBV6-5
D: .
J: TRBJ1-2
length: 14
size: .
DNA: TGTGCCAGCAGCGGACTCTATAGGGACTATGGCTACACCTTC
CDR3: CASSGLYRDYGYTF

V: TRBV5-4
D: .
J: TRBJ1-2
length: 13
size: few
DNA: TGTGCCAGCAGCCTTCGGACAGAAGGGGGCTACACCTTC
CDR3: CASSLRTEGGYTF

V: TRBV6-5
D: .
J: TRBJ1-4
length: 15
size: .
DNA: TGTGCCAGCAGTTACTCGATCACCAGGGGTGAAAAACTGTTTTTT
CDR3: CASSYSITRGEKLFF

V: TRBV10-3
D: .
J: TRBJ1-1
length: 13
size: .
DNA: TGTGCCATCAGTCTCAGGGGCTCGGGTGAAGCTTTCTTT
CDR3: CAISLRGSGEAFF

V: TRBV3-1/TRBV3-2
D: .
J: TRBJ1-1
length: 12
size: .
DNA: TGTGCCAGCAGCCAAGGGGGGGCTGAAGCTTTCTTT
CDR3: CASSQGGAEAFF

V: TRBV19
D: .
J: TRBJ1-2
length: 12
size: few
DNA: TGTGCCAGTAGTATAGGGGAGTATGGCTACACCTTC
CDR3: CASSIGEYGYTF

V: TRBV7-2
D: TRBD2
J: TRBJ2-1
length: 15
size: .
DNA: TGTGCCAGCAGCCCTAGCGGGAGGGCCTCTTTTGAGCAGTTCTTC
CDR3: CASSPSGRASFEQFF

V: TRBV6-1
D: .
J: TRBJ1-3
length: 15
size: .
DNA: TGTGCCAGCAGTGAACTGCCCGGGGGTGGAAACACCATATATTTT
CDR3: CASSELPGGGNTIYF

V: TRBV7-9
D: .
J: TRBJ2-5
length: 15
size: .
DNA: TGTGCCAGCAGCAAGTCACCGGGAGTTCGGGAGACCCAGTACTTC
CDR3: CASSKSPGVRETQYF

V: TRBV19
D: .
J: TRBJ2-1
length: 15
size: .
DNA: TGTGCCAGTAGTATTTCTAGAGTTAGTGGGAGTGAGCAGTTCTTC
CDR3: CASSISRVSGSEQFF

V: TRBV12-3/TRBV12-4
D: .
J: TRBJ1-2
length: 11
size: few
DNA: TGTGCCAGCAGTTCACGGGTTGGCTACACCTTC
CDR3: CASSSRVGYTF

V: TRBV7-9
D: TRBD1
J: TRBJ1-2
length: 15
size: .
DNA: TGTGCCAGCAGCACCCGGGACAGAGCTAACTATGGCTACACCTTC
CDR3: CASSTRDRANYGYTF

V: TRBV20-1
D: .
J: TRBJ1-2
length: 11
size: .
DNA: TGCAGTGCCGGGGGGAGCTATGGCTACACCTTC
CDR3: CSAGGSYGYTF

V: TRBV4-2
D: .
J: TRBJ2-3
length: 16
size: .
DNA: TGTGCCAGCAGCCAGGCACCACAGGGAACCGCAGATACGCAGTATTTT
CDR3: CASSQAPQGTADTQYF

V: TRBV12-3/TRBV12-4
D: .
J: TRBJ2-7
length: 12
size: once
DNA: TGTGCCAGCAGTTTGCCCGGTTCCGAGCAGTACTTC
CDR3: CASSLPGSEQYF

V: TRBV6-5
D: TRBD2
J: TRBJ2-1
length: 14
size: .
DNA: TGTGCCAGCCGGGGCGGGAGCTCCTACAATGAGCAGTTCTTC
CDR3: CASRGGSSYNEQFF

V: TRBV6-5
D: TRBD1
J: TRBJ2-7
length: 11
size: .
DNA: TGTGCCAGCAGCGACAGGGCCGAGCAGTACTTC
CDR3: CASSDRAEQYF

V: TRBV25-1
D: TRBD2
J: TRBJ2-1
length: 12
size: .
DNA: TGTGCGAGCGGGAGGGGTTACAATGAGCAGTTCTTC
CDR3: CASGRGYNEQFF

V: TRBV9
D: TRBD2
J: TRBJ2-3
length: 15
size: .
DNA: TGTGCCAGCAGTCCAATCGCTAGCGGTCATGGTACGCAGTATTTT
CDR3: CASSPIASGHGTQYF

V: TRBV5-1
D: .
J: TRBJ1-5
length: 17
size: .
DNA: TGCGCCAGCAGCTTGGGGACTGGACCTTATAGCAATCAGCCCCAGCATTTT
CDR3: CASSLGTGPYSNQPQHF

V: TRBV5-5
D: .
J: TRBJ2-3
length: 13
size: .
DNA: TGTGCCAGCAGCTTGGCCTTCACAGATACGCAGTATTTT
CDR3: CASSLAFTDTQYF

V: TRBV3-1/TRBV3-2
D: TRBD1
J: TRBJ1-4
length: 15
size: .
DNA: TGTGCCAGCAGCCTTCCTACAGGGGGGAATGAAAAACTGTTTTTT
CDR3: CASSLPTGGNEKLFF

V: TRBV19
D: TRBD1
J: TRBJ2-2
length: 18
size: .
DNA: TGTGCCAGTAGTCTCCACCCCGGACAGGGGAGAGGCACCGGGGAGCTGTTTTTT
CDR3: CASSLHPGQGRGTGELFF

V: TRBV25-1
D: .
J: TRBJ1-6
length: 14
size: once
DNA: TGTGCCAGCAGTGAAGGCGGGTTTAATTCACCCCTCCACTTT
CDR3: CASSEGGFNSPLHF

V: TRBV10-1
D: .
J: TRBJ2-1
length: 15
size: .
DNA: TGCGCCAGCAGCGTAGGACAGTCCCCCTACAATGAGCAGTTCTTC
CDR3: CASSVGQSPYNEQFF

V: TRBV12-3/TRBV12-4
D: TRBD1
J: TRBJ1-2
length: 13
size: .
DNA: TGTGCCAGCAGTTTGGGACAGGACTATGGCTACACCTTC
CDR3: CASSLGQDYGYTF

V: TRBV5-4
D: TRBD1
J: TRBJ1-2
length: 14
size: .
DNA: TGTGCCAGCAGCCCCCAGGGGGCGCAGGGTGGCTACACCTTC
CDR3: CASSPQGAQGGYTF

V: TRBV10-3
D: TRBD1
J: TRBJ1-1
length: 13
size: .
DNA: TGTGCCATCAGAGGACAGGAGAACACTGAAGCTTTCTTT
CDR3: CAIRGQENTEAFF

V: TRBV3-1/TRBV3-2
D: .
J: TRBJ2-2
length: 11
size: .
DNA: TGTGCCAGCCAAAACACCGGGGAGCTGTTTTTT
CDR3: CASQNTGELFF

V: TRBV10-3
D: TRBD1
J: TRBJ1-3
length: 13
size: .
DNA: TGTGCCACTACCGACAGGGATGGAAACACCATATATTTT
CDR3: CATTDRDGNTIYF

V: TRBV20-1
D: .
J: TRBJ2-7
length: 11
size: .
DNA: TGCAGTGCCAAGTCAGGCCGCGAGCAGTACTTC
CDR3: CSAKSGREQYF